The subject of this entry is one TCR beta chain. In its sample, this clonotype was seen a few times. The antigen it recognizes is unknown. One base away there is no much larger clone; base qualities are not given. The record originates from a study of response to subunit inactivated influenza vaccine listed by TCRdb under 2018. With regard to the full study: To follow how T cells responded to a trivalent subunit inactivated influenza vaccine, the researchers relied on deep quantitative profiling of the T cell receptor repertoire.

Overall study outcomes, separate from this receptor: The authors proposed that each seasonal influenza vaccination may bring in only a limited number of new T cells.

The junction shows trimming of 5 bases on V and 0 bases on J, plus 10 bases between the germline ends. The CDR3 runs 14 amino acids, cysteine and phenylalanine included. Only CDR3 DNA is held: 42 bases, read in frame from base 1. The germline V gene (reference sequence) provides CDR1 SGHKS and CDR2 YYEKEE. The method was RT-PCR. The data were produced on an Illumina HiSeq 2500. TCRdb passed the public sequencing reads through fastp at Q25 and MiXCR, retaining productive beta sequences. A single entry per CDR3 protein holds the most common genes and DNA from its merged rows. This sample gives around 850,000 distinct CDR3 sequences in total; around a sixth of them show up just once. The top ten clones comprise approximately 11% of the sample.

The receptor was derived from a man aged 50-60 years who received an inactivated influenza vaccine. Donor details come from another sample of the same person, matched by shared clones. The sequencing used PBMCs from blood, collected roughly 5 days after vaccination. The receptor chain draws on TRBV5-5 and TRBJ2-3; no D segment can be confidently identified. The DNA reads TGTGCCAGCAGGTCGGGCCCTAGCACAGATACGCAGTATTTT. Its protein product is CASRSGPSTDTQYF.